This TCR beta chain was documented in a study of OX40 agonist ivuxolimab in advanced cancers. Some clones are missing from TCRdb's copy, which holds only in-frame ones; the method was immunoSEQ multiplex PCR. The repertoire consists of about 100,000 clones, with approximately 89% occurring once and the leading ten covering around 0.58%. Points on this clone: What it binds is not known.

The study's findings and limits: By week 6 at 0.1 to 3.0 mg/kg, blood CD4+ and CD8+ T cells had expanded clonally.

Germline assignment: CDR1 MGHRA and CDR2 YSYEKL. V was clipped by 1 base and J by 8 bases, with 15 bases between them. CDR3 size: 15 residues. The V and J genes are TRBV4-1 and TRBJ2-1; D remains ambiguous. Sequencing was performed on CD4+ or CD8+ T cells sorted from blood, taken in a trial of the OX40 agonist ivuxolimab. The origin of this receptor is an adult with an advanced solid tumor such as melanoma, head and neck, liver or kidney cancer. CDR3 amino acids: CASSQVPTPLDEQFF. The CDR3, as DNA: TGCGCCAGCAGCCAAGTTCCGACCCCACTCGATGAGCAGTTCTTC.